What follows describes a single T cell receptor (beta chain). This entry is derived from a study of blood T cell repertoires in COVID-19. Resolution of symptoms, clearance, or two negative PCRs was present in recovered Cohort 3 donors. This CDR3 is built from 15 residues. Per the germline V gene, CDR1 is GTSNPN and CDR2 is SVGIG (reference sequence). Trimming cost V 3 bases and J 2 bases; bases outside gene matches: 6. TCRdb keeps only in-frame clones here, not all; method: immunoSEQ multiplex PCR. The sample lists about 270,000 clones; more than 80% were seen once. The sequencing input was PBMCs or T cells enriched from blood (not recorded which). The chain has TRBV30 and TRBJ1-3; TRBD1 matches 8 bases. This clonotype was obtained from a woman aged 18 to 35 who had recovered from COVID-19. CDR3 sequence reads: CAWSKTGVTGNTIYF. DNA for the CDR3: TGTGCCTGGAGCAAGACAGGGGTAACTGGAAACACCATATATTTT.